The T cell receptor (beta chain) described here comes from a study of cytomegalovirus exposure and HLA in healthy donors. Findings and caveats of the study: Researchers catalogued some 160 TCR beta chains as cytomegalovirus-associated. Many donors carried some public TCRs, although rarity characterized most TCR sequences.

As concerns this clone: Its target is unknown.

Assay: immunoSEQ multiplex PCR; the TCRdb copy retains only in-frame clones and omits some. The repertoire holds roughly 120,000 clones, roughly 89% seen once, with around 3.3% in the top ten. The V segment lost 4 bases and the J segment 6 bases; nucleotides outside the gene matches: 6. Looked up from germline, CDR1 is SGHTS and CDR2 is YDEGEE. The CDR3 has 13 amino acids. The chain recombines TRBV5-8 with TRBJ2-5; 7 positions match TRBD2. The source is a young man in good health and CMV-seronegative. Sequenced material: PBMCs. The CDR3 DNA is TGTGCCAGCAGCGGGGGGGGAAGGAAGACCCAGTACTTC. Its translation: CASSGGGRKTQYF.